The subject of this entry is one T cell receptor beta chain. This clonotype was counted at least ten times. The antigen it recognizes is unknown. Per-base qualities were not stored, and no clone one base away is much larger. The data are from a study of neurological immune-mediated disorders (dated by TCRdb to between 2018 and 2021). General notes on the study: Among the roughly 34 multiple sclerosis patients, relapsing-remitting MS was present in some 31 and secondary progressive MS was present in 3. The cohort was made up of approximately 65 subjects, consisting of around 14 HAM/TSP patients, 35 or so multiple sclerosis patients and around 20 healthy controls. The study compared peripheral blood TCR-beta repertoires of HTLV-I-associated myelopathy (HAM/TSP) patients, multiple sclerosis patients and healthy controls using UMI-based sequencing. Longitudinal samples, technical triplicates and paired sorted CD4+ and CD8+ T-cell subsets, alongside PBMC samples, were included among the approximately 98 TCR-beta libraries. The investigation overall reported the following: Repertoires from 18 of 34 MS patients were grouped by phylogenetic analysis into a cluster of related CDR3 sequences, suggesting a possible repertoire-level signature. No identical CDR3 amino acid sequences were shared among expanded clones across subjects, suggesting private TCR-beta repertoires in all groups. TCR clonal expansion was highest in HAM/TSP patients and lowest in MS patients, with MS patients falling below even healthy controls. The MS cluster was not associated with any clinical or MRI features, and the authors stated that larger cohorts are needed.

CDR1 is given as SQVTM and CDR2 as ANQGSEA, both from the germline V gene. The junction carries 10 bases between V and J, which are trimmed by 7 bases and 4 bases respectively. The CDR3 holds 11 amino acids from the cysteine to the phenylalanine. The CDR3 DNA has 33 bases and is translated from base 1. For the unsorted PBMC libraries, 2 million PBMCs were stored in RNAlater at -80 degrees C until RNA extraction and were used to generate the libraries. Multiple sclerosis patients were enrolled in a US clinical protocol evaluating disease progression by magnetic resonance imaging. Peripheral blood was subjected to Ficoll-Hypaque density gradient centrifugation to isolate PBMCs, which were then cryopreserved in liquid nitrogen. cDNA was synthesized by template-switch 5'RACE using a primer with a 10-nucleotide random unique molecular identifier that tagged each TCR transcript. Each sequencing run produced over 170 million TCR-beta sequences covering 15-18 subjects. The RNeasy kit was used to extract total RNA. TCR-beta VDJ regions were amplified with primers for the TCR constant region and the 5'RACE anchor, using the KAPA Real-time Library Amplification kit. A first PCR added sample indexes and Illumina adaptors, after which a second PCR increased the library yield. The roughly 650 bp TCR product was size-selected on a 2% E-gel SizeSelection system after Ampure bead purification. Before pooling, library quality was assessed on a Bioanalyzer, concentration was determined with Qubit, and library quantification was performed with the Kapa Library Quantification kit. Libraries were sequenced paired-end 2 x 150 bp on an Illumina HiSeq 2500. To increase sequence diversity, roughly 24-31% phiX was spiked into each library pool. For the original study's pipeline: Quality-filtered reads were processed with the UMI-based MiGEC pipeline, which removed over 85% of raw TCR sequences during error correction. VDJ genes were aligned to IMGT germline references, and each clonotype was defined by a unique CDR3 amino acid sequence together with V-J genes. Clonal expansion, Shannon diversity, and CDR3 relatedness (CalcPairwiseDistances, ClusterSamples) were evaluated with VDJtools, and phylogenetic trees were built with CLCbio workbench. Using coefficient-of-variation modelling across technical triplicates, the study counted a clone as expanded if it had at least 8 unique UMIs. TCRdb passed the public sequencing reads through fastp at Q25 and MiXCR, retaining productive beta sequences. Identical CDR3 protein sequences are pooled into one entry, listed with their most common genes and DNA. None of the V and J calls come from the authors' own analysis; TCRdb made them. This sample comprises about 59,000 distinct CDR3 sequences, 3% to 4.5% of them detected only once. Of the sample, approximately 3.4% is held by the ten largest clones.

The clonotype originates from a young woman with multiple sclerosis. The sequencing input was PBMCs. This chain is built from TRBV29-1 and TRBJ2-5; the D segment cannot be called with confidence. The CDR3 sequence is CSANYIETQYF. The DNA sequence reads TGCAGCGCCAACTATATAGAGACCCAGTACTTC.